The sequence of this T cell receptor beta chain was determined in a study of shared clonotypes between healthy human individuals. The J segment lost 2 bases and the V segment lost 11 bases, leaving 9 bases of the junction unmatched. Germline CDR1 is MNHNS and CDR2 is SASEGT. The CDR3 is 13 residues long. Sorted-subset replicate PCRs used about 0.2 ug DNA, approximately 27,000 T cell genomes. Data came from immunoSEQ multiplex PCR; TCRdb stores just in-frame clones and leaves some out. Here the sample spans about a million clones, 65% to 80% being singletons. This receptor was identified in a man aged 18 to 29 in good health. V usage is TRBV6-1 and J usage is TRBJ2-7, with TRBD1 matching over 7 bases. The sequencing input was memory CD4+ T cells sorted from blood. Subset of the sample: CD45RA-negative fraction. CDR3 coding DNA: TGTGCCTCCGCGAGAGGGGGCCCCTACGAGCAGTACTTC. Its translation: CASARGGPYEQYF.